This passage covers 9 T cell receptor beta chains from one sample sequenced in a study of cytomegalovirus exposure and HLA in healthy donors. Researchers ran the PCR with 60 Vbeta and 13 Jbeta primers. Some clones are missing from TCRdb's copy, which holds only in-frame ones; the method was immunoSEQ multiplex PCR. The repertoire consists of tens of thousands of clones, with 72% occurring once and the leading ten covering 8.5% to 14%. The source material was PBMCs. Receptors originate from a woman in her thirties or forties in good health and CMV-seropositive.

V usage is TRBV7-2 and J usage is TRBJ1-5, with D unclear. Trimming removed 3 bases at V and 7 bases at J, with 13 bases between. Germline values: CDR1 SGHTA, CDR2 FQGNSA. CDR3 size: 14 residues. CDR3 sequence reads: CASSFPTSGQPQHF. CDR3 nucleotide sequence: TGTGCCAGCAGCTTCCCCACTTCAGGACAGCCCCAGCATTTT.

The rearrangement joins TRBV30 to TRBJ2-2; no clear D. The CDR3 runs to 12 residues. Looked up from germline, CDR1 is GTSNPN and CDR2 is SVGIG (reference sequence). V lost 1 base and J lost 7, with 7 bases in between. The CDR3 is CAWSEQHGELFF. The CDR3 DNA sequence: TGTGCCTGGAGTGAACAGCACGGGGAGCTGTTTTTT. The full variable domain, completed using reference TRBV30 and TRBJ2-2, is SQTIHQWPATLVQPVGSPLSLECTVEGTSNPNLYWYRQAAGRGLQLLFYSVGIGQISSEVPQNLSASRPQDRQFILSSKKLLLSDSGFYLCAWSEQHGELFFGEGSRLTVL.

This rearrangement joins TRBV15 to TRBJ2-5; 8 bases are shared with TRBD1. The end of the DNA is better explained by TRBJ2-7, so the J call may be wrong. The CDR3 is 16 amino acids. Per the germline V gene, CDR1 is LNHNV and CDR2 is YYDKDF (reference sequence). The CDR3 loop is CATSRVTGASSYEQYF. The CDR3 DNA reads as TGTGCCACCAGCAGAGTGACAGGGGCAAGCTCCTACGAGCAGTACTTC.

J is TRBJ1-2 and V is TRBV28, with 10 bases lining up with TRBD1. Germline V CDR1 and CDR2: MDHEN, SYDVKM. Trimming cost V 8 bases and J 7 bases; bases outside gene matches: 13. The length of the CDR3 is 15 residues. The CDR3 bases are TGTGCCAGCTCTAGACAGGGGGCGGATGTGAGTGGCTACACCTTC. Translated, it gives CASSRQGADVSGYTF.

This chain connects TRBV18 to TRBJ2-5, with TRBD2 matching 7 bases. V lost 6 bases to trimming and J lost 1 base; unmatched junction nucleotides: 5. This CDR3 has 14 residues. Looked up from germline, CDR1 is KGHSH and CDR2 is LQKENI. In DNA, the CDR3 is TGTGCCAGCTCCACCGGGGGGACCCAAGAGACCCAGTACTTC. It is translated as CASSTGGTQETQYF. Variable domain in full (rest from reference TRBV18 and TRBJ2-5): NAGVMQNPRHLVRRRGQEARLRCSPMKGHSHVYWYRQLPEEGLKFMVYLQKENIIDESGMPKERFSAEFPKEGPSILRIQQVVRGDSAAYFCASSTGGTQETQYFGPGTRLLVL.

This chain connects TRBV7-8 to TRBJ1-4; TRBD1 might be the D (5 bases). Germline loops: CDR1 SGHVS, CDR2 FQNEAQ. This CDR3 has 15 residues. Trimming pared 1 base from V and 6 bases from J, leaving 12 bases between. Here the CDR3 DNA reads TGTGCCAGCAGCTTAGACCTGGGGCGTGATGAAAAACTGTTTTTT. It specifies CASSLDLGRDEKLFF.

The rearrangement joins TRBV7-8 to TRBJ2-1; TRBD2 agrees at 16 bases. Germline CDR1 and CDR2: SGHVS and FQNEAQ. This CDR3 region has 16 residues. V shed 5 bases, J shed 8 bases, and the junction held 6 bases outside the gene matches. CDR3 loop: CASSRPGTSGRDEQFF. In nucleotides, the CDR3 is TGTGCCAGCAGCCGACCAGGGACTAGCGGGAGGGATGAGCAGTTCTTC.

This sequence joins TRBV2 and TRBJ1-5; no clear D gene. Germline V gene sequence: CDR1 SNHLY, CDR2 FYNNEI. The ends were cut back, 4 bases at V and 1 base at J, with 5 bases in the middle. This CDR3 is 13 amino acids long. CDR3 bases: TGTGCCAGCAGTGGAGGGAGCAATCAGCCCCAGCATTTT. This translates into CASSGGSNQPQHF.

The chain carries TRBV11-2 and TRBJ2-7; D remains unclear. The CDR3 has 11 residues. Germline CDR1 is SGHAT and CDR2 is FQNNGV. The V end was cut by 5 bases, the J end by 0 bases, with 2 bases between. For the CDR3, the DNA is TGTGCCAGCAGCCGCTCCTACGAGCAGTACTTC. Protein: CASSRSYEQYF.